The TCR beta chain described here comes from a study of regulatory T cells in long-lasting Graves disease. About the study: Graves' patients (newly diagnosed) had been on antithyroid drugs under 3 months. Broader study findings: Under persistent disease, TRBV28, TRBJ1-2 and TRBJ2-5 were used preferentially.

This clonotype occurred many times. Its antigen is undetermined. Construction of TCR beta libraries relied on iRepertoire HTBI primers and on Arm-PCR targeting CDR3 regions. In TCRdb, the multiplex PCR reads were re-called with MiXCR into one record per CDR3 protein. The sample carries about 400,000 distinct CDR3 sequences, 15% to 19% recorded once. Time point here: newly diagnosed GD, antithyroid drugs for less than 3 months. The authors made the TCR library using RNA they extracted from PBMCs. Germline CDR1 SGHRS, CDR2 YFSETQ. This CDR3 is 14 amino acids long. V gave up 3 bases and J gave up 4 bases; unmatched junction bases: 6.

Material: peripheral blood mononuclear cells (PBMCs), obtained at new diagnosis, from a patient treated with antithyroid drugs. The receptor was derived from a female donor with Graves disease. The chain couples TRBV5-1 to TRBJ1-1, with 7 bases matching TRBD1. The CDR3 nucleotides read TGCGCCAGCAGCTACAGGGGCGGGAGCACTGAAGCTTTCTTT. Translated, it gives CASSYRGGSTEAFF.